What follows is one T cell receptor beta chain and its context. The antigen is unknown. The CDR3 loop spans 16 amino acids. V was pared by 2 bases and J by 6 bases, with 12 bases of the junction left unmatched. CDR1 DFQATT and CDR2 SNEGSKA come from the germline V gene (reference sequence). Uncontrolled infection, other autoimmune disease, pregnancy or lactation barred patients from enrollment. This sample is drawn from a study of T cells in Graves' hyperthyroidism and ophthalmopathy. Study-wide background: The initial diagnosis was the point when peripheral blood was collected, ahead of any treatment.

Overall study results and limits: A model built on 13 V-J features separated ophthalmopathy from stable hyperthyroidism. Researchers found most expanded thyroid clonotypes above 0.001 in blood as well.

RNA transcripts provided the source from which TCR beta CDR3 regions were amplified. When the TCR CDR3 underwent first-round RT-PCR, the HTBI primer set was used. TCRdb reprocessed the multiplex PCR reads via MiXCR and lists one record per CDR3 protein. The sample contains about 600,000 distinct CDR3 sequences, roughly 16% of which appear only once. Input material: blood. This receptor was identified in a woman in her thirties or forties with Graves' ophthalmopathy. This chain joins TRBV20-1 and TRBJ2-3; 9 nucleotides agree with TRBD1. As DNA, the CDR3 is TGCAGTGCTAGATCTAGGACAGGGGTGGCTTTCGATACGCAGTATTTT. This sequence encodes CSARSRTGVAFDTQYF.